Included here is one TCR beta chain sequence, with context. There is no known antigen for this receptor. The sample holds no much larger clone one base away, and base qualities are not on file. The immunoSEQ Assay, a bias-controlled multiplex PCR, was used to amplify TCRbeta CDR3 regions from genomic DNA. Processing in the source paper ran as follows. Within the assay, amplification of reference gene primers was used to estimate how many nucleated cells each sample contained. Sequence reads were collapsed and filtered to measure the absolute abundance of every unique TCRbeta CDR3 rearrangement. For each sample, productive Simpson clonality was calculated as the square root of Simpson's diversity index across productive rearrangements. Held by TCRdb, this immuneACCESS table contains in-frame sequences only and omits some clones. Under half of the omission traces to an unresolved V gene where checked; the cause of the rest is unknown. D and trimming were read from the DNA, whereas the V and J calls and clone size are those reported in that table. Here the sample has 200,000 or so clones; more than 80% occur a single time. Together, the top ten hold 3% to 4.5% of the sample.

Unmatched junction bases come to 10, with V trimmed by 0 bases and J by 7 bases. According to the germline V gene (reference sequence), CDR1 reads GTSNPN and CDR2 reads SVGIG. The CDR3 contains 16 residues, cysteine and phenylalanine counted. Only the CDR3 portion is preserved as DNA: 48 bases, with reading frame beginning at the first base. The data were taken from a study of blood T cell repertoires in COVID-19 (TCRdb year 2020). Describing the broader study: Samples from collaborators originated in the United States, Italy and Spain and spanned both the acute and convalescent phases of COVID-19. The prospective study material was composed of cDNA or gDNA derived from T cells, B-cell-depleted T cells, or PBMCs. The repertoires were released in a freely available public database intended as a resource for research on the immune response to SARS-CoV-2. Subjects who had been exposed to COVID-19, were actively infected with it, or had recovered from it provided the deeply sampled blood TCRbeta repertoires that made up the dataset. Where available, HLA class I and class II types were taken from metadata supplied by the sample provider and were not determined by assay-based typing. Nearly every sample came with metadata listing a de-identified subject ID, COVID-19 status, age in years and sex. Samples came from the ongoing ImmuneRACE study (first 160 participants) plus 1,254 subjects from 6 global collaborators.

Participants in the prospective study were enrolled through a virtual design, were aged 18 to 89 years, and lived in roughly 24 United States geographic areas. Cohort assignment in the prospective study relied on participant-reported clinical history from a screening survey and a study questionnaire. In the prospective study, mobile phlebotomists collected whole blood, serum and a nasopharyngeal or oropharyngeal swab from each participant. Over a 2-month period, participants in the prospective study had the option of providing additional blood draws and questionnaires. Prospective study blood samples were shipped either frozen or at room temperature before DNA extraction. What the authors observed across the whole study: The quantity of clinical and demographic metadata differed by source and by participant and was supplied without curation.

The rearranged chain carries TRBV30 and TRBJ1-5; the junction holds 9 bases that match TRBD1. This clonotype was obtained from a woman in her 40s with acute COVID-19. Sequenced input: PBMCs or T cells enriched from blood (not recorded which). CDR3 sequence: CAWSVPGTGTRQPQHF. The DNA reads TGTGCCTGGAGTGTACCCGGGACAGGGACTAGGCAGCCCCAGCATTTT.